This TCR beta chain was documented in a study of immune evolution from preneoplasia to lung adenocarcinoma. Looking at the study overall: HLA loss of heterozygosity: about 7% AIS, about 15% MIA, around 35% ADC, none AAH. Points from the study as a whole: Later-stage lesions appeared to have more T cells, more diversity, less clonality.

A note on this clone: Antigen unknown.

H&E slides confirmed each diagnosis, reviewed by two pathologists independently. The protocol was immunoSEQ multiplex PCR, while the TCRdb copy is restricted to in-frame clones and leaves out a portion. Found here are over 9,500 clones, 88% of them singletons; the top ten hold less than 3.5%. V lost 10 bases to trimming and J lost 1 base, with 13 bases between them. CDR1 is MDHEN, CDR2 SYDVKM, per germline. The CDR3 contains 13 residues. The sequenced sample consisted of FFPE invasive lung adenocarcinoma tissue. V is TRBV28 and J is TRBJ2-5, with TRBD1 as a possible D gene (6 bases). The sequence came from an older person with invasive lung adenocarcinoma. Some clones in this sample may be carry-over from other donors' samples. The DNA for the CDR3 is TGTGCCAACAAACAGGGATCCCAAGAGACCCAGTACTTC. Translating it yields CANKQGSQETQYF.